Below, 8 T cell receptor beta chains from the same sample are listed, as sequenced in a study of shared clonotypes between healthy human individuals. Some clones are missing from TCRdb's copy, which holds only in-frame ones; the method was immunoSEQ multiplex PCR. In the table there are 1.4 million or so clones, less than 99% of which are singletons. Sequencing was carried out using naive CD4+ T cells sorted from blood. Sample subset: CD45RA+ positively selected. All receptors come from a young man in good health.

The rearrangement links TRBV15 to TRBJ2-1, with a possible D match to TRBD1 (6 bases). This CDR3 region has 15 residues. Per the germline V gene, CDR1 is LNHNV and CDR2 is YYDKDF (reference sequence). V dropped 1 base and J dropped 6 bases, with 13 bases sitting between them. The CDR3 bases are TGTGCCACCAGCAGAGCTGGGGGCTCGGGCAATGAGCAGTTCTTC. It encodes CATSRAGGSGNEQFF.

J is TRBJ2-1 and V is TRBV18; the match to TRBD2 covers 8 bases. CDR3 size: 15 residues. Looked up from germline, CDR1 is KGHSH and CDR2 is LQKENI. V shed 5 bases and J 6 bases; nucleotides not matched to a gene: 9. This chain's CDR3 is CASSGGGRTFNEQFF. CDR3 nucleotide sequence: TGTGCCAGCTCAGGGGGCGGGAGGACGTTCAATGAGCAGTTCTTC.

The rearrangement joins TRBV9 to TRBJ2-1, with 7 bases fitting TRBD2. The CDR3 length is 14 residues. Germline V CDR1 and CDR2: SGDLS, YYNGEE. With V trimmed by 4 bases and J by 5 bases, 6 bases remained unmatched. This chain's CDR3 is CASSTTSANNEQFF. Written as DNA, the CDR3 is TGTGCCAGCAGCACTACTAGCGCAAACAATGAGCAGTTCTTC. The full variable domain, its missing parts supplied by reference TRBV9 and TRBJ2-1, is DSGVTQTPKHLITATGQRVTLRCSPRSGDLSVYWYQQSLDQGLQFLIQYYNGEERAKGNILERFSAQQFPDLHSELNLSSLELGDSALYFCASSTTSANNEQFFGPGTRLTVL.

This chain links TRBV1 with TRBJ2-3; the table's D call TRBD2 went unverified against the DNA. TRBV1 is marked as a pseudogene. The length of the CDR3 is 20 residues. The CDR3 DNA is TGCACCAGCAGCCAAAGGAAGGAGCGGGTTCCCCATGGAGGCACAGATACGCAGTATTTT. Translated: CTSSQRKERVPHGGTDTQYF.

V usage is TRBV4-3 and J usage is TRBJ2-2; D gene uncertain. The CDR3 loop spans 14 amino acids. Germline V lookup: CDR1 LGHNA, CDR2 YSLEER. The V and J ends lost 0 bases and 4 bases respectively, with 6 bases between them. The CDR3 DNA follows: TGCGCCAGCAGCCAAGAAGCGTTCACCGGGGAGCTGTTTTTT. Its translation is CASSQEAFTGELFF.

The chain couples TRBV6-6 to TRBJ1-5; D might be TRBD1 (6 bases). Germline V lookup: CDR1 MNHNY, CDR2 SVGAGI (reference sequence). The CDR3 totals 14 residues. The ends were cut back, 2 bases at V and 6 bases at J, with 11 bases in the middle. Here the CDR3 DNA reads TGTGCCAGCAGTTACGACAGGAGAGTTCAGCCCCAGCATTTT. Its protein is CASSYDRRVQPQHF.

The chain links TRBV25-1 to TRBJ2-2; 8 bases match TRBD1. Germline CDR1 reads MGHDK; CDR2 reads SYGVNS. V shed 2 bases, J shed 5 bases, and the junction held 7 bases outside the gene matches. This CDR3 has 16 residues. The CDR3 DNA sequence: TGTGCCAGCAGTGAAAGTTGGACAGGGAGGACCGGGGAGCTGTTTTTT. Its translation is CASSESWTGRTGELFF.

The gene calls are TRBV2 and TRBJ2-5, with 7 bases that match TRBD1. V lost 6 bases and J lost 5; bases outside the gene matches: 3. CDR3 length: 12 amino acids. Looked up from germline, CDR1 is SNHLY and CDR2 is FYNNEI. CDR3 region: CASRDRDETQYF. CDR3 nucleotides: TGTGCCAGCAGAGACAGGGACGAGACCCAGTACTTC. The full variable domain, with the rest looked up from reference TRBV2 and TRBJ2-5, is EPEVTQTPSHQVTQMGQEVILRCVPISNHLYFYWYRQILGQKVEFLVSFYNNEISEKSEIFDDQFSVERPDGSNFTLKIRSTKLEDSAMYFCASRDRDETQYFGPGTRLLVL.